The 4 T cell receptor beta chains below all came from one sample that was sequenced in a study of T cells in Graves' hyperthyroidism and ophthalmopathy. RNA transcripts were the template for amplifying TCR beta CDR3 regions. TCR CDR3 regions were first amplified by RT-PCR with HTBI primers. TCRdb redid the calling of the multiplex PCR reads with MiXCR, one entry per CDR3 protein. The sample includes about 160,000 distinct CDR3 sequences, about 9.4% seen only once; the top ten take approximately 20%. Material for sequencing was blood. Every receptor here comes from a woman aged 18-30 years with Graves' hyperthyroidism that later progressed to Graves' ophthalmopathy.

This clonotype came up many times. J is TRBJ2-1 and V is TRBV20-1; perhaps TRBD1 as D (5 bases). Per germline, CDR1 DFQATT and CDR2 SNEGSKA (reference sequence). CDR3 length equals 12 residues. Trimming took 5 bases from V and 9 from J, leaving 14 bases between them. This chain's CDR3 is CSALSGFREQFF. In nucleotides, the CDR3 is TGCAGTGCTCTTTCAGGGTTCCGTGAGCAGTTCTTC.

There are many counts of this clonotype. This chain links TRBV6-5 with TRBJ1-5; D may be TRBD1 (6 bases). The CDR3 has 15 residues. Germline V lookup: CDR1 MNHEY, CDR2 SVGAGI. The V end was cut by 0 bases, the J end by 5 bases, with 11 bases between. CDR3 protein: CASSYSQGRDQPQHF. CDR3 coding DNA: TGTGCCAGCAGTTACTCGCAGGGGCGAGATCAGCCCCAGCATTTT.

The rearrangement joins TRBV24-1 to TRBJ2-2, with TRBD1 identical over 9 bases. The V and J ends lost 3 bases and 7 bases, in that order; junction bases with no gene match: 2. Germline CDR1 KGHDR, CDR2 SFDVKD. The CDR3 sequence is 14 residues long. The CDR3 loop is CATSDGTGHGELFF. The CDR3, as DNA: TGTGCCACCAGTGATGGGACAGGGCACGGGGAGCTGTTTTTT.

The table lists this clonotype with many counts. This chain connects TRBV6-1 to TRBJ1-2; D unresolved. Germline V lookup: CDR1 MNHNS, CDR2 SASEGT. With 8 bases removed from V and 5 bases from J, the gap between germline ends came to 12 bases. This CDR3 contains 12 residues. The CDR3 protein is CASESPKYGYTF. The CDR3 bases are TGTGCCAGCGAGTCCCCCAAGTATGGCTACACCTTC.